These 8 T cell receptor beta chains came from one sample sequenced in a study of shared clonotypes between healthy human individuals. TCRdb's table, derived via immunoSEQ multiplex PCR, lists solely in-frame clones and lacks some. The sample holds a few hundred thousand clones; more than 95% are singletons and the top ten take 0.045% to 0.06%. Sample: naive CD4+ T cells sorted from blood. Sample subset: CD45RA+ positively selected. All receptors come from a young woman in good health.

This sequence joins TRBV28 and TRBJ2-7; 7 bases agree with TRBD1. With 6 bases clipped from V and 5 bases from J, the junction kept 7 bases outside the gene matches. The CDR3 length is 13 residues. From germline, CDR1 is MDHEN and CDR2 SYDVKM. The CDR3 nucleotides read TGTGCCAGCAGCACTACAGGGGTCCACGAGCAGTACTTC. It codes for CASSTTGVHEQYF.

The chain links TRBV7-2 to TRBJ2-1; 8 nucleotides match TRBD2. Germline assignment: CDR1 SGHTA and CDR2 FQGNSA. The CDR3 contains 17 residues. V shed 4 bases, J shed 7 bases, and the junction held 15 bases outside the gene matches. In nucleotides, the CDR3 is TGTGCCAGCAGCTCGAGAAGGGCGGGAGGTCTTCCGAATGAGCAGTTCTTC. Amino acids: CASSSRRAGGLPNEQFF. Variable domain in full (rest from reference TRBV7-2 and TRBJ2-1): GAGVSQSPSNKVTEKGKDVELRCDPISGHTALYWYRQSLGQGLEFLIYFQGNSAPDKSGLPSDRFSAERTGGSVSTLTIQRTQQEDSAVYLCASSSRRAGGLPNEQFFGPGTRLTVL.

The chain joins TRBV11-2 to TRBJ2-1; 9 bases fit TRBD2. Germline CDR1 and CDR2: SGHAT and FQNNGV. V lost 4 bases to trimming and J lost 8 bases; unmatched junction nucleotides: 9. The length of the CDR3 is 15 residues. CDR3 DNA sequence: TGTGCCAGCAGCTCACAAGCGGGAGGTCTCGATGAGCAGTTCTTC. It yields the protein CASSSQAGGLDEQFF.

The V and J genes are TRBV11-2 and TRBJ2-2; D is unresolved. V was clipped by 7 bases and J by 4 bases, with 16 bases between them. This CDR3 has 15 amino acids. CDR1 and CDR2 (germline): SGHAT, FQNNGV. The CDR3 loop reads CASIQGPLTTGELFF. The CDR3 DNA follows: TGTGCCAGCATACAAGGACCCCTCACCACCGGGGAGCTGTTTTTT.

V and J are TRBV28 and TRBJ2-2; 7 positions agree with TRBD2. Germline CDR1 is MDHEN and CDR2 is SYDVKM. Trimming cost V 2 bases and J 2 bases; bases outside gene matches: 8. The CDR3 spans 17 residues. DNA for the CDR3: TGTGCCAGCAGTTTAGGGGCGGGAGTGGCAAACACCGGGGAGCTGTTTTTT. Protein sequence: CASSLGAGVANTGELFF.

This rearrangement joins TRBV18 to TRBJ1-5; a weak D match, TRBD1 (6 bases). CDR1 KGHSH and CDR2 LQKENI come from the germline V gene. This CDR3 has 13 residues. Trimming took 6 bases from V and 7 from J, leaving 13 bases between them. CDR3 DNA: TGTGCCAGCTCTCGAGGGGGGGTCCAGCCCCAGCATTTT. It translates to CASSRGGVQPQHF.

The table lists this clone with a count of one. The rearrangement links TRBV13 to TRBJ2-1, with 8 bases that match TRBD2. V was pared by 4 bases and J by 3 bases, with 5 bases of the junction left unmatched. CDR1 PRHDT and CDR2 FYEKMQ come from the germline V gene (reference sequence). The CDR3 is 15 residues long. The DNA for the CDR3 is TGTGCCAGCAGCTCTACTAGCGGATACTACAATGAGCAGTTCTTC. This codes for CASSSTSGYYNEQFF.

This chain connects TRBV28 to TRBJ1-1, with D possibly matching TRBD1 (6 bases). The CDR3 runs 12 residues. Trimming cost V 6 bases and J 7 bases, with 12 bases left between them. From germline, CDR1 is MDHEN and CDR2 SYDVKM. Here the CDR3 reads CASRNRVGEAFF. In DNA, the CDR3 is TGTGCCAGCAGAAACAGGGTGGGTGAAGCTTTCTTT.